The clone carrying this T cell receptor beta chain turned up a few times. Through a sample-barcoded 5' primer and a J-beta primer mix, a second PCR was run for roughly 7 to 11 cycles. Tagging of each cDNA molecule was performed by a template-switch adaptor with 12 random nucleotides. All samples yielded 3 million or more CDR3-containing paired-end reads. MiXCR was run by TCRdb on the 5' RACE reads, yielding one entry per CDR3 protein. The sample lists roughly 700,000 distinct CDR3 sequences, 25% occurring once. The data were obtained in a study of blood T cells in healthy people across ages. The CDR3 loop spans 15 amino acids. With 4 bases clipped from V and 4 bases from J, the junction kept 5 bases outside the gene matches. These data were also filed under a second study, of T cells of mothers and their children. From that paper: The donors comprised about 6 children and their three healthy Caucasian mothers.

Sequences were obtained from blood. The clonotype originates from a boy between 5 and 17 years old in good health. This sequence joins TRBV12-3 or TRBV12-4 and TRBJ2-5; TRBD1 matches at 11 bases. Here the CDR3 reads CASSSGTGGGETQYF. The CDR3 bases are TGTGCCAGCAGTTCCGGGACAGGGGGGGGAGAGACCCAGTACTTC.